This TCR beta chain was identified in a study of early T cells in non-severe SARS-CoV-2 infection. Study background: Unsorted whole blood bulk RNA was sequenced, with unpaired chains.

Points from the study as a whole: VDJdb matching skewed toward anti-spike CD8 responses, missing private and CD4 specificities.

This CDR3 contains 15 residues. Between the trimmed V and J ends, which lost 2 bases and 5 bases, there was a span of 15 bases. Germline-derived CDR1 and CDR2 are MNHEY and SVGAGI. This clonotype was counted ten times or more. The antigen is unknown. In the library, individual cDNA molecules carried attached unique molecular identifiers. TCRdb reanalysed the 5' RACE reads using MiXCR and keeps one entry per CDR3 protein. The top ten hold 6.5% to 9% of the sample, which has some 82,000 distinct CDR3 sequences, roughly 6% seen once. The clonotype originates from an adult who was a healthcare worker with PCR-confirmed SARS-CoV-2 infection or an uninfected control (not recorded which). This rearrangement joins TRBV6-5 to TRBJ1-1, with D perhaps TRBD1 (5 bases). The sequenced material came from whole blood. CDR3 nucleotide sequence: TGTGCCAGCAGTTACGATGGGGCCGGGGGGACTGAAGCTTTCTTT. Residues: CASSYDGAGGTEAFF.